Below are 14 T cell receptor beta chains sequenced from a single sample in a study of T cells after yellow fever vaccination. MiXCR, applied by TCRdb to the 5' RACE reads, yields one record per CDR3 protein. The sample includes roughly 310,000 distinct CDR3 sequences, about 9.5% of them seen just once. The sequencing here drew on PBMCs, taken on the day of the first yellow fever vaccination. These TCRs come from a young man who received the YFV17D yellow fever vaccine.

A word on this clonotype: The junction does not match germline at one end; this may be a read error. The genes are TRBV3-1 and TRBJ2-5; 7 bases fit TRBD1. Germline CDR1 reads LGHDT; CDR2 reads YNNKEL (reference sequence). The CDR3 covers 16 residues. The chain's CDR3 is CTSSQPRTGIEETQYF. The CDR3 nucleotides read TGTACCAGCAGCCAACCCCGGACAGGCATAGAAGAGACCCAGTACTTC.

The V and J genes are TRBV4-1 and TRBJ2-7, with 8 nucleotides matching TRBD1. The CDR3 contains 16 residues. CDR1 and CDR2 from the germline V gene are MGHRA and YSYEKL. Trimming cost V 2 bases and J 4 bases; bases outside gene matches: 10. The CDR3 DNA sequence: TGCGCCAGCAGCCAAACCAATCAGGGGGCGGGATACGAGCAGTACTTC. Translating gives CASSQTNQGAGYEQYF.

Many counts were recorded for this clonotype. The rearrangement links TRBV28 to TRBJ2-1, with D unresolved. The CDR3 contains 15 residues. Germline V CDR1 and CDR2: MDHEN, SYDVKM. The ends were cut back, 5 bases at V and 4 bases at J, with 15 bases in the middle. In nucleotides, the CDR3 is TGTGCCAGCAGTCCAACAGCCCAGGTTTACAATGAGCAGTTCTTC. This codes for CASSPTAQVYNEQFF.

This clonotype has more than one count but fewer than ten. J is TRBJ2-5 and V is TRBV9; 8 bases match TRBD2. The CDR3 sequence is 14 residues long. Germline CDR1 is SGDLS and CDR2 is YYNGEE. V dropped 4 bases and J dropped 1; count of bases not matched to a gene: 3. CDR3 DNA sequence: TGTGCCAGCAGCCCAGCGGGGGTCCAAGAGACCCAGTACTTC. As protein: CASSPAGVQETQYF.

This clonotype was observed many times. The CDR3, as DNA: TGCGCCAGCAGCTACCAGGGCGGGGCCTACACAGATACGCAGTATTTT. Translating gives CASSYQGGAYTDTQYF. The chain uses TRBV5-1 and TRBJ2-3, with D perhaps TRBD2 (6 bases). Germline V gene sequence: CDR1 SGHRS, CDR2 YFSETQ. This CDR3 contains 16 residues. The V and J ends lost 3 bases and 2 bases respectively, with 16 bases between them.

This chain joins TRBV20-1 and TRBJ2-7; D might be TRBD1 (6 bases). Germline CDR1 DFQATT, CDR2 SNEGSKA (reference sequence). The CDR3 spans 13 residues. The V end lost 6 bases, the J end lost 4 bases, and 16 bases lay between the germline ends. CDR3 amino acids: CSAPPRGRYEQYF. The DNA of the CDR3 is TGCAGTGCCCCCCCCAGGGGTCGGTACGAGCAGTACTTC.

Ten or more counts support this clonotype. V is TRBV5-1 and J is TRBJ2-1; D may be TRBD1 or TRBD2 (7 bases each). This CDR3 spans 15 amino acids. The V and J ends lost 4 bases and 3 bases respectively, with 14 bases between them. Germline values: CDR1 SGHRS, CDR2 YFSETQ. The CDR3 sequence: CASSPGGQSYNEQFF. The DNA of the CDR3 is TGCGCCAGCAGCCCGGGGGGACAGAGCTACAATGAGCAGTTCTTC.

The chain uses TRBV20-1 and TRBJ2-2; 11 positions agree with TRBD2. Losses at the gene ends were 7 bases for V and 5 bases for J; bases not matched to a gene: 12. There are 16 residues in the CDR3. The germline CDR1 and CDR2 sequences are DFQATT and SNEGSKA (reference sequence). This chain's CDR3 is CSGRAAGLAGTGELFF. DNA for the CDR3: TGCAGTGGACGGGCAGCAGGACTAGCGGGTACCGGGGAGCTGTTTTTT.

The rearrangement links TRBV5-4 to TRBJ2-1; the D is unclear. There are 13 residues in the CDR3. Germline V gene lookup returns CDR1 SGHNT and CDR2 YYREEE (reference sequence). Trimming left V 4 bases short and J 3 bases short, with 8 bases between. CDR3 region: CASSPENYNEQFF. CDR3 in DNA: TGTGCCAGCAGCCCCGAAAACTACAATGAGCAGTTCTTC.

The chain joins TRBV5-1 to TRBJ2-5, with TRBD1 matching over 8 bases. Germline assignment: CDR1 SGHRS and CDR2 YFSETQ. The V and J ends lost 0 bases and 2 bases, in that order; junction bases with no gene match: 6. The CDR3 covers 16 residues. Here the CDR3 reads CASSLAATGEQETQYF. The CDR3 coding sequence is TGCGCCAGCAGCTTGGCCGCGACAGGGGAACAAGAGACCCAGTACTTC.

CDR3 sequence (DNA): TGCAGTGCCTTCGGACAGGGGGCGGCCTGGGAGCAGTACTTC. It codes for CSAFGQGAAWEQYF. V and J are TRBV20-1 and TRBJ2-7, with 11 bases lining up with TRBD1. Germline CDR1 DFQATT, CDR2 SNEGSKA (reference sequence). The CDR3 spans 14 residues. Trimming removed 6 bases from V and 7 bases from J; junction bases left unmatched: 11.

This clonotype was seen a handful of times. This chain uses TRBV7-9 with TRBJ2-1, with D possibly matching TRBD2 (6 bases). The CDR3 extends over 16 amino acids. Trimming removed 8 bases from V and 0 bases from J, with 17 bases in between. Germline values: CDR1 SEHNR, CDR2 FQNEAQ (reference sequence). For the CDR3, the DNA is TGTGCCAGCCTCGCGGGGCAGGGAGGCTCCTACAATGAGCAGTTCTTC. This gives the protein CASLAGQGGSYNEQFF.

The chain is built from TRBV14 and TRBJ2-2; D assignment may be TRBD1 or TRBD2 (5 bases each). CDR1 and CDR2 (germline): SGHDN, FVKESK. V was cut by 0 bases and J by 3 bases, with 14 bases left in between. The CDR3 is made up of 17 amino acids. In nucleotides, the CDR3 is TGTGCCAGCAGCCAAGACGCCCGGGGCCCCTACACCGGGGAGCTGTTTTTT. Protein product: CASSQDARGPYTGELFF.

This clonotype came up a few times. This sequence joins TRBV4-1 and TRBJ1-5; TRBD1 agrees at 7 bases. There are 15 residues in the CDR3. Trimming took 3 bases from V and 2 from J; bases not matched to a gene: 4. Germline loops: CDR1 MGHRA, CDR2 YSYEKL. The DNA for the CDR3 is TGCGCCAGCAGCCAGAGAGGGGGCGGCAATCAGCCCCAGCATTTT. It translates to CASSQRGGGNQPQHF.